Many counts were recorded for the clone carrying this T cell receptor beta chain. These data come from a study of regulatory T cells in long-lasting Graves disease. Libraries of TCR beta came from iRepertoire HTBI primers plus Arm-PCR of CDR3 regions. TCRdb ran MiXCR on the multiplex PCR reads and lists one entry per CDR3 protein. The repertoire consists of 400,000 or so distinct CDR3 sequences, with 20% to 25% occurring once and the leading ten covering over 25%. Specified time point: persistent/refractory GD, antithyroid drugs over 5 years with positive TRAb. Making the TCR library involved RNA that had been extracted from PBMCs. The sequence was obtained from a female donor with Graves disease. Specimen: peripheral blood mononuclear cells (PBMCs), collected when the disease was refractory, from a patient treated with antithyroid drugs.

This CDR3 is CASRKMGQELGNGYTF. The CDR3 nucleotides read TGTGCCAGCAGGAAAATGGGACAGGAGCTGGGGAATGGCTACACCTTC. The genes are TRBV6-1 and TRBJ1-2; 8 bases are a match to TRBD1. The V and J ends lost 6 bases and 6 bases, in that order; junction bases with no gene match: 15. There are 16 residues in the CDR3. Germline loops: CDR1 MNHNS, CDR2 SASEGT.